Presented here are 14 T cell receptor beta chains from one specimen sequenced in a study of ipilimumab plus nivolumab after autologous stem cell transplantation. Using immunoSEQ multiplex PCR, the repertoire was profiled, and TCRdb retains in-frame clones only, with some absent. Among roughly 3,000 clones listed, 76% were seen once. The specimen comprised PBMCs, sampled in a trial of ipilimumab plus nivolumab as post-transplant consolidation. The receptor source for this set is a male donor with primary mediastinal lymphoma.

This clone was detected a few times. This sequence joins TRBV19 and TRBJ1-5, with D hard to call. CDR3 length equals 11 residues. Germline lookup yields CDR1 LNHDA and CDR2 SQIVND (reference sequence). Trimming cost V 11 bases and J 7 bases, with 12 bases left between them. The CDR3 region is CASGVGQPQHF. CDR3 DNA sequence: TGTGCCTCCGGGGTGGGCCAGCCCCAGCATTTT.

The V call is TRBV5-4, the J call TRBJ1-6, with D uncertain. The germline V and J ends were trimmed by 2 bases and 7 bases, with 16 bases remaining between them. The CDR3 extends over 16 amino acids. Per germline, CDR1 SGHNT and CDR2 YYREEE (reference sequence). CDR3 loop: CASSFGRAGRNSPLHF. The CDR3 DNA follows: TGTGCCAGCAGCTTCGGTCGGGCCGGGAGAAATTCACCCCTCCACTTT. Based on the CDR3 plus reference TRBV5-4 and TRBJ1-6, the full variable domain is ETGVTQSPTHLIKTRGQQVTLRCSSQSGHNTVSWYQQALGQGPQFIFQYYREEENGRGNFPPRFSGLQFPNYSSELNVNALELDDSALYLCASSFGRAGRNSPLHFGNGTRLTVT.

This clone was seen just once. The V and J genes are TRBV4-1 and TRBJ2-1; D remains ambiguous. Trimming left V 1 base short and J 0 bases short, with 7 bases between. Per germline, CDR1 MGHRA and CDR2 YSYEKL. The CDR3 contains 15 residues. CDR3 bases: TGCGCCAGCAGCCAAGGTACGGTCTCCTACAATGAGCAGTTCTTC. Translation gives CASSQGTVSYNEQFF.

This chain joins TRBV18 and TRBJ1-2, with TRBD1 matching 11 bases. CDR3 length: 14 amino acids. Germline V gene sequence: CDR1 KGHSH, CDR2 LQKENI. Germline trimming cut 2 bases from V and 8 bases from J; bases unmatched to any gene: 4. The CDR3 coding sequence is TGTGCCAGCTCACCAGGGGACAGGGGGAGCGGCTACACCTTC. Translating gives CASSPGDRGSGYTF.

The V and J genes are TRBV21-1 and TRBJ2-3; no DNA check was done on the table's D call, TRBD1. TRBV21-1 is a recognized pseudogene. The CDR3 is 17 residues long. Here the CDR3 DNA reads TGTGCCAGCAGCTCTTGGGCAGGGCCCTCTCGCACAGATACGCAGTATTTT. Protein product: CASSSWAGPSRTDTQYF.

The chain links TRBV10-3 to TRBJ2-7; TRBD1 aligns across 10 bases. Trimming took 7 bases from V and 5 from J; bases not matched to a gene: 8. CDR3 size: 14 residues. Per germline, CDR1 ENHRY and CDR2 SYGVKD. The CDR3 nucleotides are TGTGCCATCAACGAGGACAGGGGGGCCGACGAGCAGTACTTC. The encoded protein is CAINEDRGADEQYF.

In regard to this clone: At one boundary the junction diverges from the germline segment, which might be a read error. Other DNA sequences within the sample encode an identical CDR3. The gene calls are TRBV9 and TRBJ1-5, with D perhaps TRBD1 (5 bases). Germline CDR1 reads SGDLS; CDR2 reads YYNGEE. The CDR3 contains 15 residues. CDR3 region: CASSVTGTGNQPQHF. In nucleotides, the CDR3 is TGTGCCAGCAGCGTAACCGGGACGGGCAATCAGCCTCAGCATTTT.

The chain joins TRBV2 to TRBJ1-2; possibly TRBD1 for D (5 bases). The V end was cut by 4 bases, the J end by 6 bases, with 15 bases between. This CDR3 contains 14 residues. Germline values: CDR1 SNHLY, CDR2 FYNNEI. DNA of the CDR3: TGTGCCAGCAGTGGGCAGGGAAGGGGCGATGGCTACACCTTC. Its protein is CASSGQGRGDGYTF.

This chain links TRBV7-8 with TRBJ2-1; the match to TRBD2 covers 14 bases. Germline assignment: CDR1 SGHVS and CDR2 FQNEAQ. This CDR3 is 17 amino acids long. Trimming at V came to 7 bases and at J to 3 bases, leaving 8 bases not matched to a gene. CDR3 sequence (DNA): TGTGCCAGCAACGCGGGACTAGCGGGAGACTTCTACAATGAGCAGTTCTTC. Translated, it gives CASNAGLAGDFYNEQFF.

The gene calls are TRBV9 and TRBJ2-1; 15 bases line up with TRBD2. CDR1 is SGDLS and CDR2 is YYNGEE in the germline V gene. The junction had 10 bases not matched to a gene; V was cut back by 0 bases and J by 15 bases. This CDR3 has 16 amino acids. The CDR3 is CASSVVSGTSGGTPFF. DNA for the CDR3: TGTGCCAGCAGCGTAGTTAGTGGGACTAGCGGGGGGACCCCGTTCTTC.

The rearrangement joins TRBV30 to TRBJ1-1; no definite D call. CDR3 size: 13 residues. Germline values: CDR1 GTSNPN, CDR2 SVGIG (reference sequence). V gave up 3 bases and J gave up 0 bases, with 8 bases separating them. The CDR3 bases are TGTGCCTGGAGCTTAGGGTTGAACACTGAAGCTTTCTTT. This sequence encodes CAWSLGLNTEAFF. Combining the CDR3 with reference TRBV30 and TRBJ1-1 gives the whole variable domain SQTIHQWPATLVQPVGSPLSLECTVEGTSNPNLYWYRQAAGRGLQLLFYSVGIGQISSEVPQNLSASRPQDRQFILSSKKLLLSDSGFYLCAWSLGLNTEAFFGQGTRLTVV.

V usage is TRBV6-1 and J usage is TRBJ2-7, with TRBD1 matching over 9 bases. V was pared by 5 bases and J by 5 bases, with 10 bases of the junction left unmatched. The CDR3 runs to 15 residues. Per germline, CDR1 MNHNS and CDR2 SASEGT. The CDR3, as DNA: TGTGCCAGCAGTCCGTGGGGACAGGGAAGCGACGAGCAGTACTTC. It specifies CASSPWGQGSDEQYF.

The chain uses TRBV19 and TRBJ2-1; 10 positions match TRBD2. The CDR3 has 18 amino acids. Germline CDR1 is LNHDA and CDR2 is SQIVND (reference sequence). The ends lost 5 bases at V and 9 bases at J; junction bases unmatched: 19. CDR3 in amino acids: CASSPDRMRTSGAGEQFF. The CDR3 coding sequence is TGTGCCAGTAGTCCTGACAGGATGAGAACTAGCGGGGCGGGTGAGCAGTTCTTC.

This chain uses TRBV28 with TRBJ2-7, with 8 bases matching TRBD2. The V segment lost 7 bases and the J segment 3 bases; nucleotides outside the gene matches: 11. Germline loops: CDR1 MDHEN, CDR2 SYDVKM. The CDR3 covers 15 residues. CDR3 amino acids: CASTYGGAGLYEQYF. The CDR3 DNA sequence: TGTGCCAGCACTTACGGGGGGGCCGGCCTCTACGAGCAGTACTTC.